These 10 T cell receptor beta chains came from one sample sequenced in a study of cytomegalovirus exposure and HLA in healthy donors. Vbeta (60) and Jbeta (13) primers were used in the PCR. The assay was immunoSEQ multiplex PCR, and TCRdb's table has in-frame clones only and misses some. The sample consists of 150,000 to 200,000 clones, roughly 85% of them appearing once. The material sequenced was PBMCs. All receptors derive from a woman between 18 and 29 years old in good health and CMV-seronegative.

J is TRBJ1-1 and V is TRBV27; D gene unclear. V lost 6 bases to trimming and J lost 7 bases, with 12 bases between them. The CDR3 runs to 12 residues. Germline V gene data show CDR1 as MNHEY and CDR2 as SMNVEV (reference sequence). Written as DNA, the CDR3 is TGTGCCAGCAGCGGTGCATCCTGTGAAGCTTTCTTT. It translates to CASSGASCEAFF.

This chain connects TRBV19 to TRBJ1-3; tentatively, D is TRBD1 (6 bases). Germline CDR1 LNHDA, CDR2 SQIVND (reference sequence). The CDR3 is 15 residues long. V was pared by 5 bases and J by 0 bases, with 11 bases between. Written as DNA, the CDR3 is TGTGCCAGTAGTCTGGGGGACACCTCTGGAAACACCATATATTTT. Translation gives CASSLGDTSGNTIYF.

This clone was detected a few times. The chain couples TRBV5-1 to TRBJ1-1, with a weak D call TRBD1 (5 bases). Per the germline V gene, CDR1 is SGHRS and CDR2 is YFSETQ. V was shortened by 4 bases and J by 0 bases, with 13 bases between the two germline ends. The CDR3 runs 15 residues. CDR3 sequence reads: CASSLYQGMNTEAFF. The CDR3 DNA follows: TGCGCCAGCAGCCTCTACCAGGGCATGAACACTGAAGCTTTCTTT.

This clone was detected only once. V is TRBV7-8 and J is TRBJ2-1, with 13 positions matching TRBD2. With 4 bases clipped from V and 10 bases from J, the junction kept 10 bases outside the gene matches. Germline loops: CDR1 SGHVS, CDR2 FQNEAQ. This CDR3 spans 16 amino acids. CDR3 loop: CASSSYTSGRAWEQFF. Written as DNA, the CDR3 is TGTGCCAGCAGCTCCTACACTAGCGGGAGGGCCTGGGAGCAGTTCTTC.

The rearrangement links TRBV11-2 to TRBJ1-2, with 8 nucleotides matching TRBD1. V gave up 5 bases and J gave up 3 bases; unmatched junction bases: 11. Germline V CDR1 and CDR2: SGHAT, FQNNGV. The CDR3 runs to 16 residues. CDR3 loop: CASSPLTSGGHYGYTF. CDR3 DNA sequence: TGTGCCAGCAGCCCATTAACTTCAGGGGGCCACTATGGCTACACCTTC.

The chain recombines TRBV7-8 with TRBJ2-3, with 8 bases lining up with TRBD2. This CDR3 is 16 amino acids long. CDR1 and CDR2 from the germline V gene are SGHVS and FQNEAQ. The trim removed 5 bases at V and 0 bases at J, leaving 7 bases unmatched. The CDR3: CASSDILADSTDTQYF. The CDR3 coding sequence is TGTGCCAGCAGCGACATACTAGCGGATAGCACAGATACGCAGTATTTT.

The V and J genes are TRBV27 and TRBJ1-6; the match to TRBD1 covers 8 bases. Germline V gene lookup returns CDR1 MNHEY and CDR2 SMNVEV (reference sequence). This CDR3 spans 17 amino acids. Trimming at V came to 5 bases and at J to 0 bases, leaving 6 bases not matched to a gene. The CDR3 here is CASSGRGPLSYNSPLHF. The CDR3 coding sequence is TGTGCCAGCAGTGGCAGGGGGCCACTCTCCTATAATTCACCCCTCCACTTT.

Here the CDR3 reads CASSAREGIGEKLFF. DNA for the CDR3: TGTGCCAGCAGTGCTAGGGAGGGGATCGGTGAAAAACTGTTTTTT. The chain combines TRBV2 with TRBJ1-4, with TRBD1 as a possible D gene (5 bases). V was clipped by 4 bases and J by 7 bases, with 16 bases between them. Germline V gene sequence: CDR1 SNHLY, CDR2 FYNNEI. The CDR3 loop spans 15 amino acids.

The gene calls are TRBV23-1 and TRBJ1-2, with 7 bases matching TRBD1. TRBV23-1 is classed as an ORF, of uncertain function. CDR3 length: 16 residues. V trimming: 3 bases; J trimming: 2 bases; junction bases outside the gene matches: 9. The CDR3 here is CASSHSDRARNYGYTF. The CDR3 nucleotides are TGCGCCAGCAGTCACTCCGACAGGGCTAGAAACTATGGCTACACCTTC.

The genes are TRBV11-3 and TRBJ2-2, with unresolved D. CDR3 length equals 13 residues. Germline V CDR1 and CDR2: SGHNT, YENEEA. Trimming removed 3 bases from V and 4 bases from J, with 6 bases in between. CDR3 amino acids: CASSFARTGELFF. CDR3 in DNA: TGTGCCAGCAGCTTTGCGCGCACCGGGGAGCTGTTTTTT.